The T cell receptor (beta chain) under discussion was sequenced for a study of blood T cell repertoires in COVID-19. Study-wide background: Sites across the United States, Italy and Spain contributed samples from acute and convalescent COVID-19.

Clones were read by immunoSEQ multiplex PCR, and TCRdb kept only the in-frame ones, dropping some. Of around 160,000 clones in the sample, about four fifths were seen once. Germline assignment: CDR1 LNHDA and CDR2 SQIVND (reference sequence). This CDR3 region has 14 residues. V lost 6 bases and J 6 bases, leaving 12 bases between the germline ends. The receptor comes from a human donor with acute or convalescent COVID-19. The donor label of this sample is uncertain. The sequencing sample was made of peripheral blood. The chain employs TRBV19 and TRBJ1-6, with D unresolved. The CDR3 loop is CASSSTGVNSPLHF. The CDR3 nucleotides are TGTGCCAGTAGCTCGACGGGTGTTAATTCACCCCTCCACTTT.